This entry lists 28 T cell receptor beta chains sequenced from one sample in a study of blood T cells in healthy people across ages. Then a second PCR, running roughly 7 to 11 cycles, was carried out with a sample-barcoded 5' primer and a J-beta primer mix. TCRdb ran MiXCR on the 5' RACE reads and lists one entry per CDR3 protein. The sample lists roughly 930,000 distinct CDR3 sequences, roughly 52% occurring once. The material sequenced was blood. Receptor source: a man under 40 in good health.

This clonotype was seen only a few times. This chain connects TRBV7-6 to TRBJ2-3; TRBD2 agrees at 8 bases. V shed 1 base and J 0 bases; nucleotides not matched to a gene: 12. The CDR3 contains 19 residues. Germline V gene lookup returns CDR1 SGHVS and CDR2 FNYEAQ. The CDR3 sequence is CASSLEAGGTLYSTDTQYF. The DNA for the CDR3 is TGTGCCAGCAGCTTAGAGGCGGGGGGAACACTATATAGCACAGATACGCAGTATTTT.

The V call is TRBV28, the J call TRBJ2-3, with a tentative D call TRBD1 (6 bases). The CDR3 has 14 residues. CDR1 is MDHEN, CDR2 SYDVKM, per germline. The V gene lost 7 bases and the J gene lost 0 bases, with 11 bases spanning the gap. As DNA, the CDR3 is TGTGCCAGCACCCAGGGGCCTAGCACAGATACGCAGTATTTT. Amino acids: CASTQGPSTDTQYF.

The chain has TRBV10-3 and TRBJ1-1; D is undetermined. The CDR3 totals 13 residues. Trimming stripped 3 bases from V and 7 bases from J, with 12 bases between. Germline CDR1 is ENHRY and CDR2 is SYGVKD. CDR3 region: CAISDPRFGEAFF. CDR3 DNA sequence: TGTGCCATCAGTGACCCCCGGTTCGGTGAAGCTTTCTTT.

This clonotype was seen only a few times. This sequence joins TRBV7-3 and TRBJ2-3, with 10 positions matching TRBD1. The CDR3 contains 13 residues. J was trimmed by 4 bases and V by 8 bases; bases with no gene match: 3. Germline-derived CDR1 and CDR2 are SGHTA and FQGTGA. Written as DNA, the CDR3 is TGTGCCAGCTCCGGGACAGGGGCAGATACGCAGTATTTT. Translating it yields CASSGTGADTQYF.

The CDR3 reads CASSLVLARGATNEKLFF. The CDR3 DNA reads TGTGCCAGCAGCTTAGTTTTGGCCAGGGGGGCAACTAATGAAAAACTGTTTTTT. The chain has TRBV7-2 and TRBJ1-4, with 7 bases fitting TRBD1. In germline, CDR1 is SGHTA, CDR2 FQGNSA. V trimming: 1 base; J trimming: 0 bases; junction bases outside the gene matches: 8. The CDR3 extends over 18 amino acids.

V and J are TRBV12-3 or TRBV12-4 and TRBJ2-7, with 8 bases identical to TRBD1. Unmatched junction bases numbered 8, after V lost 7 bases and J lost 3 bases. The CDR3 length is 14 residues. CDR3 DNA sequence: TGTGCCAGCACCGGGACAGGAGAAAGCTACGAGCAGTACTTC. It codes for CASTGTGESYEQYF.

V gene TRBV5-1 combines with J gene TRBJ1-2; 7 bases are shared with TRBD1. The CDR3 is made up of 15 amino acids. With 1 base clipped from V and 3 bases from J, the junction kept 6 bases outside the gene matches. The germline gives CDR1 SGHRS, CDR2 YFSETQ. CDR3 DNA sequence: TGCGCCAGCAGCTTGACAGGGGAAACCTACTATGGCTACACCTTC. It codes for CASSLTGETYYGYTF.

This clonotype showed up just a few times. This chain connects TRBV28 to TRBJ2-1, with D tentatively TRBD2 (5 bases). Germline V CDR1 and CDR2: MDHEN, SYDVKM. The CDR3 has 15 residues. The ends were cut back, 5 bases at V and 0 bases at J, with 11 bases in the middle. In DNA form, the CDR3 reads TGTGCCAGCAGTGCCCTGGGAGTCTCCTACAATGAGCAGTTCTTC. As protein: CASSALGVSYNEQFF.

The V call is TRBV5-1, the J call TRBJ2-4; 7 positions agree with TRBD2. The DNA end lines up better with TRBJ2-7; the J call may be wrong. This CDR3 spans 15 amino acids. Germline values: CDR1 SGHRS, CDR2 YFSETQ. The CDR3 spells CASSLAWGGDYEQYF. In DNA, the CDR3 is TGCGCCAGCAGCTTGGCCTGGGGAGGGGACTACGAGCAGTACTTC.

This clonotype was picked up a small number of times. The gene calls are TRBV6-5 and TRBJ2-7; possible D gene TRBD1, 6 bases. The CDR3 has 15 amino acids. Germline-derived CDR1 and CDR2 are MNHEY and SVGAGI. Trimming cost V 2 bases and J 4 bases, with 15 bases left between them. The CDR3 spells CASSYAVGQQYEQYF. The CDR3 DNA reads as TGTGCCAGCAGTTACGCCGTCGGACAGCAATACGAGCAGTACTTC.

As DNA, the CDR3 is TGCAGCGTGAACGGACTAGCGGGTTCCTACGAGCAGTTCTTC. It translates to CSVNGLAGSYEQFF. The rearrangement joins TRBV29-1 to TRBJ2-1; 11 bases match TRBD2. The J segment lost 10 bases and the V segment lost 6 bases, leaving 11 bases of the junction unmatched. The CDR3 is 14 residues long. CDR1 is SQVTM, CDR2 ANQGSEA, per germline.

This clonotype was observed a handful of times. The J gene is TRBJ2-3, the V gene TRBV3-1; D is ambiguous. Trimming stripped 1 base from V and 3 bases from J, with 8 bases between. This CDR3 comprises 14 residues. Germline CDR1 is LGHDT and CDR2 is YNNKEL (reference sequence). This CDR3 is CASSQVGFTDTQYF. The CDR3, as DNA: TGTGCCAGCAGCCAAGTTGGCTTTACAGATACGCAGTATTTT.

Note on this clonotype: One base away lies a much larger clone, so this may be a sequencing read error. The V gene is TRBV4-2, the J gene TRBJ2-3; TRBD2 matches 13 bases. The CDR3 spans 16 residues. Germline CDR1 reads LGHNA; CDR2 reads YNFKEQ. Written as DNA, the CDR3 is TGTGTCAGCAGGCGACTAGCGGGGGGCGGTACAGATACGCAGTATTTT. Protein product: CVSRRLAGGGTDTQYF.

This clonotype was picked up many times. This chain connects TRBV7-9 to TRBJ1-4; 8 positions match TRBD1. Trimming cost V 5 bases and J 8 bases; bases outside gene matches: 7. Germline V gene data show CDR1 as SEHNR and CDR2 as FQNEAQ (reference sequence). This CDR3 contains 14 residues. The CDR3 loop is CASSLRQGNEKLFF. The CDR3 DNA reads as TGTGCCAGCAGCCTACGACAGGGGAACGAAAAACTGTTTTTT.

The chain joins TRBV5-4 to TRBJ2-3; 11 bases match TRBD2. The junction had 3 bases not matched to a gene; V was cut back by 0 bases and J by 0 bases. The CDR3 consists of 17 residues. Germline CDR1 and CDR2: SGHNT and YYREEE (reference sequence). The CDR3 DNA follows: TGTGCCAGCAGCTTGGGGACTAGCGGGTCTAGCACAGATACGCAGTATTTT. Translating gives CASSLGTSGSSTDTQYF.

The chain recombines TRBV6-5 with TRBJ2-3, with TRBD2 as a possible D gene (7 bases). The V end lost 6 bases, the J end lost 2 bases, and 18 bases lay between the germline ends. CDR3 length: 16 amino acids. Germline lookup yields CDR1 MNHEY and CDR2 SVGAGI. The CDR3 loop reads CASSSPGGPTTDTQYF. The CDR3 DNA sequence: TGTGCCAGCAGCAGCCCGGGGGGCCCTACCACAGATACGCAGTATTTT.

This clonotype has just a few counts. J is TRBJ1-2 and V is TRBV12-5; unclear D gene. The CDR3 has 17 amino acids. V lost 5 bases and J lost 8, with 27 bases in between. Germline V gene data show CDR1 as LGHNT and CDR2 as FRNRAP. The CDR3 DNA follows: TGTGCTAGTGGTCCGACCCTTCGCAACTGCGTCCCATCGGGCTACACCTTC. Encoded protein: CASGPTLRNCVPSGYTF.

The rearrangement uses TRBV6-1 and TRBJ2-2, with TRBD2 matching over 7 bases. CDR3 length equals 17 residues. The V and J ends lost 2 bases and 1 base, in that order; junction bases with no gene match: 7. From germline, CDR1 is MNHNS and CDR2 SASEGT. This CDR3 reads CASSESSLAENTGELFF. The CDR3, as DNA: TGTGCCAGCAGTGAATCATCCCTAGCGGAGAACACCGGGGAGCTGTTTTTT.

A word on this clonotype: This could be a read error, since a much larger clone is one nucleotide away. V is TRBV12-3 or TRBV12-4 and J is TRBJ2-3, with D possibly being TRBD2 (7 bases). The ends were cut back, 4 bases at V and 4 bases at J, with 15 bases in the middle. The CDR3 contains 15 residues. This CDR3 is CASSSRGGSADTQYF. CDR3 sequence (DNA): TGTGCCAGCAGTTCAAGGGGGGGGAGTGCAGATACGCAGTATTTT.

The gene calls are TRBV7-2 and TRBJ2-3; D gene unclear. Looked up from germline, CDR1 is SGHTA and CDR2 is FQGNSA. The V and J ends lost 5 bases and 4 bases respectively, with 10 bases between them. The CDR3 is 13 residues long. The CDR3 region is CASSPNPADTQYF. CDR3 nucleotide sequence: TGTGCCAGCAGCCCGAACCCCGCAGATACGCAGTATTTT.

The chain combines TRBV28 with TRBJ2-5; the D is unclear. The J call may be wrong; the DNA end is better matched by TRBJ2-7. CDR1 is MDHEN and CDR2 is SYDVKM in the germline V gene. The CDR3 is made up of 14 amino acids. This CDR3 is CASSPPTTVREQYF. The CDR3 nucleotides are TGTGCCAGCAGTCCACCCACGACCGTACGCGAGCAGTACTTC.

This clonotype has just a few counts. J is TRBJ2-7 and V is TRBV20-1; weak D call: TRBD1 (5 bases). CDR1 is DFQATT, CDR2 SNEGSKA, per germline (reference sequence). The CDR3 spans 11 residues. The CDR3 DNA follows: TGCAGCGCTCCCAGGGACTACGAGCAGTACTTC. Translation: CSAPRDYEQYF.

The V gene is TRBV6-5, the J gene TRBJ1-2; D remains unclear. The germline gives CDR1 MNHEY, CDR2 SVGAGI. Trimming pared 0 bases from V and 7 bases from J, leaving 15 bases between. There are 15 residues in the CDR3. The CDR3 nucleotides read TGTGCCAGCAGTTACTCGATCCGGCCGGACCGTGGCTACACCTTC. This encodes CASSYSIRPDRGYTF.

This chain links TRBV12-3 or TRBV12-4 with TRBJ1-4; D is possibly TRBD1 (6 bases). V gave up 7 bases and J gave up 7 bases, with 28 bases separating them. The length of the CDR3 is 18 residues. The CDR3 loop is CASTFGVRLRDIGEKLFF. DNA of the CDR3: TGTGCCAGCACCTTCGGAGTAAGGCTGCGGGACATAGGTGAAAAACTGTTTTTT.

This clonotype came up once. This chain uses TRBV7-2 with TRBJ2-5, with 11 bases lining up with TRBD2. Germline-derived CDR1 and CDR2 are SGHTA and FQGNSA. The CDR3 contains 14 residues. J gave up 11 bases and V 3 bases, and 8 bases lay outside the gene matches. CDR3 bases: TGTGCCAGCAGCTTGTCGACTAGCGGGGTTGAGCAGTACTTC. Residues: CASSLSTSGVEQYF.

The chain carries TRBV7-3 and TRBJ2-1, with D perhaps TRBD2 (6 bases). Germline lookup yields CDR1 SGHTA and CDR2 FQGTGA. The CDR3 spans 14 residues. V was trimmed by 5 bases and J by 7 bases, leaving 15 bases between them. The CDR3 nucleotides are TGTGCCAGCAGCCACGGCGGGGCCTCTAATGAGCAGTTCTTC. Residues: CASSHGGASNEQFF.

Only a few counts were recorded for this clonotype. CDR3: CSAKKSRQGMNTEAFF. CDR3 DNA sequence: TGCAGCGCTAAGAAATCCAGACAGGGAATGAACACTGAAGCTTTCTTT. The V gene is TRBV29-1, the J gene TRBJ1-1, with 7 bases matching TRBD1. V lost 7 bases, J lost 0 bases, and 14 bases stayed unmatched. The CDR3 loop spans 16 amino acids. Germline values: CDR1 SQVTM, CDR2 ANQGSEA.

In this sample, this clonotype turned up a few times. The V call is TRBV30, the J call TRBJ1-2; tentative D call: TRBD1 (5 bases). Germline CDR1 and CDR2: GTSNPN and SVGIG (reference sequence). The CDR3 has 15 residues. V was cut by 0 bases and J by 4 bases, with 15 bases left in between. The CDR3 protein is CAWSVFAGLSYGYTF. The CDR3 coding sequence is TGTGCCTGGAGTGTATTTGCAGGGCTCAGCTATGGCTACACCTTC.